These 21 T cell receptor beta chains were sequenced from one sample in a study of CD4 T cells in relation to SARS-CoV-2 and coronaviruses. The data were produced by immunoSEQ multiplex PCR, yet TCRdb's version contains in-frame clones alone and is incomplete. The sample lists approximately 41,000 clones; around 77% were seen once. The antigens for these receptors are not known. The specimen was memory CD4+ T cells from PBMCs, cultured in vitro. These receptors came from an adult with COVID-19.

The chain carries TRBV24-1 and TRBJ1-5; TRBD1 matches at 7 bases. Germline values: CDR1 KGHDR, CDR2 SFDVKD. This CDR3 spans 16 amino acids. Trimming cost V 3 bases and J 1 base; bases outside gene matches: 5. CDR3 residues: CATSDPTGTSNQPQHF. As DNA, the CDR3 is TGTGCCACCAGTGATCCGACAGGGACGAGCAATCAGCCCCAGCATTTT.

This clone was picked up a small number of times. The V and J genes are TRBV3-1 (or the pseudogene TRBV3-2) and TRBJ2-1, with 10 nucleotides matching TRBD2. Looked up from germline, CDR1 is LGHDT and CDR2 is YNNKEL (reference sequence). This CDR3 has 15 amino acids. Trimming at V came to 1 base and at J to 5 bases, leaving 2 bases not matched to a gene. Written as DNA, the CDR3 is TGTGCCAGCAGCCAAGGGACTAGCGGTCACAATGAGCAGTTCTTC. This sequence encodes CASSQGTSGHNEQFF.

The chain couples TRBV7-2 to TRBJ2-1; TRBD2 matches 7 bases. V lost 5 bases, J lost 2 bases, and 3 bases stayed unmatched. Germline V lookup: CDR1 SGHTA, CDR2 FQGNSA. The CDR3 consists of 14 residues. CDR3 residues: CASSSTSAYNEQFF. The CDR3 nucleotides read TGTGCCAGCAGCAGTACTAGCGCCTACAATGAGCAGTTCTTC.

A few counts support this clone. The V and J genes are TRBV11-2 and TRBJ2-1; tentatively, D is TRBD2 (5 bases). This CDR3 spans 16 amino acids. Germline-derived CDR1 and CDR2 are SGHAT and FQNNGV. Trimming removed 5 bases at V and 5 bases at J, with 19 bases between. CDR3 loop: CASSPGGSVINNEQFF. CDR3 nucleotide sequence: TGTGCCAGCAGCCCGGGCGGTAGCGTGATCAACAATGAGCAGTTCTTC.

Here the CDR3 reads CASSEWDRGQPQHF. The DNA of the CDR3 is TGTGCCAGCAGCGAGTGGGACAGGGGGCAGCCCCAGCATTTT. The genes are TRBV9 and TRBJ1-5; 11 nucleotides align to TRBD1. CDR1 and CDR2 (germline): SGDLS, YYNGEE. CDR3 length equals 14 residues. V was pared by 3 bases and J by 7 bases, with 3 bases of the junction left unmatched. Variable domain in full (rest from reference TRBV9 and TRBJ1-5): DSGVTQTPKHLITATGQRVTLRCSPRSGDLSVYWYQQSLDQGLQFLIQYYNGEERAKGNILERFSAQQFPDLHSELNLSSLELGDSALYFCASSEWDRGQPQHFGDGTRLSIL.

The chain joins TRBV5-4 to TRBJ2-3; D possibly corresponds to TRBD1 (8 bases). V was pared by 4 bases and J by 6 bases, with 15 bases between. This CDR3 contains 14 residues. Germline V gives CDR1 SGHNT, CDR2 YYREEE (reference sequence). CDR3 protein: CASSQTGEGDTQYF. DNA of the CDR3: TGTGCCAGCAGCCAGACAGGGGAGGGGGATACGCAGTATTTT.

The chain couples TRBV6-6 to TRBJ1-3; a possible D gene is TRBD1 (6 bases). Trimming cost V 7 bases and J 7 bases, with 17 bases left between them. This CDR3 has 14 residues. In germline, CDR1 is MNHNY, CDR2 SVGAGI (reference sequence). In DNA form, the CDR3 reads TGTGCCAGCAAGAACCGGGACACAGGGAACACCATATATTTT. This translates into CASKNRDTGNTIYF.

The V and J genes are TRBV3-1 (or the pseudogene TRBV3-2) and TRBJ1-5; D is undetermined. Per the germline V gene, CDR1 is LGHDT and CDR2 is YNNKEL (reference sequence). The V end was cut by 4 bases, the J end by 3 bases, with 4 bases between. The CDR3 runs 12 residues. As DNA, the CDR3 is TGTGCCAGCAGCCTTTTCAATCAGCCCCAGCATTTT. This translates into CASSLFNQPQHF.

The V gene is TRBV10-2, the J gene TRBJ2-2; D is perhaps TRBD2 (5 bases). The CDR3 contains 14 residues. The V end was cut by 7 bases, the J end by 1 base, with 10 bases between. The germline CDR1 and CDR2 sequences are WSHSY and SAAADI. This CDR3 is CASTRSGNTGELFF. CDR3 in DNA: TGCGCCAGCACCAGAAGCGGGAACACCGGGGAGCTGTTTTTT.

This clone showed up just once. The rearrangement uses TRBV18 and TRBJ2-3, with TRBD2 matching over 10 bases. Unmatched junction bases numbered 1, after V lost 3 bases and J lost 1 base. The CDR3 runs to 15 residues. Per the germline V gene, CDR1 is KGHSH and CDR2 is LQKENI. CDR3 in amino acids: CASSPLAGGTDTQYF. As DNA, the CDR3 is TGTGCCAGCTCACCCCTAGCGGGAGGCACAGATACGCAGTATTTT.

The chain has TRBV24-1 and TRBJ2-5; 10 nucleotides align to TRBD1. The J segment lost 5 bases and the V segment lost 4 bases, leaving 15 bases of the junction unmatched. This CDR3 has 18 amino acids. Germline-derived CDR1 and CDR2 are KGHDR and SFDVKD. CDR3 sequence: CATSDPKLDRGRWETQYF. CDR3 sequence (DNA): TGTGCCACCAGTGACCCAAAGCTTGACAGGGGGCGCTGGGAGACCCAGTACTTC.

V is TRBV7-2 and J is TRBJ2-6; 7 bases line up with TRBD1. The CDR3 consists of 15 residues. Germline trimming cut 3 bases from V and 3 bases from J; bases unmatched to any gene: 2. CDR1 is SGHTA, CDR2 FQGNSA, per germline. CDR3 protein: CASSFTGVGANVLTF. The DNA of the CDR3 is TGTGCCAGCAGCTTCACAGGGGTTGGGGCCAACGTCCTGACTTTC. The full variable domain, in which reference TRBV7-2 and TRBJ2-6 provide the parts outside the CDR3, is GAGVSQSPSNKVTEKGKDVELRCDPISGHTALYWYRQSLGQGLEFLIYFQGNSAPDKSGLPSDRFSAERTGGSVSTLTIQRTQQEDSAVYLCASSFTGVGANVLTFGAGSRLTVL.

V gene TRBV9 combines with J gene TRBJ2-2; either TRBD1 or TRBD2 may supply D (5 bases each). Germline CDR1 SGDLS, CDR2 YYNGEE. This CDR3 contains 17 residues. Deletions cut 3 bases from V and 9 bases from J, with 24 bases between. CDR3 protein: CASSEGPGRFTDRELFF. The CDR3 DNA is TGTGCCAGCAGCGAGGGACCAGGCAGGTTTACTGACCGGGAGCTGTTTTTT.

The chain links TRBV24-1 to TRBJ2-1, with a weak D call TRBD1 (6 bases). Trimming removed 9 bases from V and 4 bases from J, with 15 bases in between. The CDR3 consists of 14 residues. Germline-derived CDR1 and CDR2 are KGHDR and SFDVKD. This chain's CDR3 is CATPPGTRYNEQFF. CDR3 nucleotide sequence: TGTGCCACCCCTCCCGGGACAAGATACAATGAGCAGTTCTTC.

The chain has TRBV6-2 or TRBV6-3 and TRBJ2-2; D is ambiguous. Germline CDR1 MNHEY, CDR2 SVGEGT. V lost 5 bases to trimming and J lost 9 bases, with 10 bases between them. The CDR3 length is 12 residues. The CDR3 loop is CASSTYSRELFF. CDR3 DNA: TGTGCCAGCAGTACCTACAGTAGGGAGCTGTTTTTT.

The rearrangement joins TRBV5-4 to TRBJ2-3; D is unresolved. The CDR3 loop spans 13 amino acids. Germline values: CDR1 SGHNT, CDR2 YYREEE (reference sequence). The germline V and J ends were trimmed by 3 bases and 2 bases, with 7 bases remaining between them. CDR3 nucleotide sequence: TGTGCCAGCAGCTCGGATACCACAGATACGCAGTATTTT. It codes for CASSSDTTDTQYF.

The chain employs TRBV30 and TRBJ2-1; 7 bases line up with TRBD1. This CDR3 is 19 amino acids long. Germline assignment: CDR1 GTSNPN and CDR2 SVGIG (reference sequence). V was clipped by 2 bases and J by 9 bases; unmatched bases: 25. The chain's CDR3 is CAWSPYYPPLGGLRGEQFF. DNA of the CDR3: TGTGCCTGGAGTCCATACTACCCTCCGTTAGGGGGCTTACGGGGTGAGCAGTTCTTC.

The gene calls are TRBV6-5 and TRBJ2-1; 10 nucleotides match TRBD2. Germline loops: CDR1 MNHEY, CDR2 SVGAGI. After removal of 0 bases from V and 9 bases from J, the junction contained 5 bases not matched to a gene. The length of the CDR3 is 15 residues. For the CDR3, the DNA is TGTGCCAGCAGTTACTCGCCTAGCGGGAGATCTGAGCAGTTCTTC. Its translation is CASSYSPSGRSEQFF.

The chain couples TRBV19 to TRBJ2-1; TRBD2 matches 12 bases. The V gene's germline CDR1 is LNHDA and CDR2 SQIVND (reference sequence). Trimming took 6 bases from V and 2 from J; bases not matched to a gene: 8. The CDR3 has 17 residues. Here the CDR3 reads CASRKLAGGGTYNEQFF. The CDR3 DNA follows: TGTGCCAGTAGAAAACTAGCGGGAGGAGGGACCTACAATGAGCAGTTCTTC.

The rearrangement joins TRBV7-2 to TRBJ2-7, with 9 nucleotides matching TRBD2. Per the germline V gene, CDR1 is SGHTA and CDR2 is FQGNSA. After removal of 5 bases from V and 1 base from J, the junction contained 6 bases not matched to a gene. The CDR3 contains 15 residues. CDR3 amino acids: CASSQLAGVSYEQYF. CDR3 coding DNA: TGTGCCAGCAGCCAATTAGCGGGGGTTTCCTACGAGCAGTACTTC.

The CDR3 DNA is TGTGCCAGTACCAACAGGGCTAGCCCCTGGGAGACCCAGTACTTC. This translates into CASTNRASPWETQYF. The chain is built from TRBV19 and TRBJ2-5, with a weak D call TRBD1 (6 bases). Looked up from germline, CDR1 is LNHDA and CDR2 is SQIVND (reference sequence). The CDR3 is 15 amino acids. The V end was cut by 7 bases, the J end by 5 bases, with 20 bases between.